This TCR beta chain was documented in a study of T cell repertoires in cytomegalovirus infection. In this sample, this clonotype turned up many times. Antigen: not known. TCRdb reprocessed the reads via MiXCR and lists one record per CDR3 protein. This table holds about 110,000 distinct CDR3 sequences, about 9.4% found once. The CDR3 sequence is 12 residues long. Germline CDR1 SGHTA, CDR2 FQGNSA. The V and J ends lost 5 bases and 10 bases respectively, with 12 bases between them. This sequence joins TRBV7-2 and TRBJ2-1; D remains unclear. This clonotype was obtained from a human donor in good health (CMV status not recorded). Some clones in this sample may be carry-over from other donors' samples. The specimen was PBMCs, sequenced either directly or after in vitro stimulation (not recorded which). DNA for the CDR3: TGTGCCAGCAGCCAAAATCTGGGCGAGCAGTTCTTC. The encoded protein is CASSQNLGEQFF.